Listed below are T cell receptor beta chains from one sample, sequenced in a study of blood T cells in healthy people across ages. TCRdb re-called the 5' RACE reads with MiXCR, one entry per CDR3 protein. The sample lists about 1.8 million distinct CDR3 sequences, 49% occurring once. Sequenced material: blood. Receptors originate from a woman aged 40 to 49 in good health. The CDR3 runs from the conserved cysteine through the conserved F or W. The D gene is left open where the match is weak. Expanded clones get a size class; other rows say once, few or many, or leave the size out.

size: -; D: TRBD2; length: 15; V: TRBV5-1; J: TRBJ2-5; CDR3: CASSSRTSGSETQYF; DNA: TGCGCCAGCAGCTCCCGGACTAGCGGGTCAGAGACCCAGTACTTC
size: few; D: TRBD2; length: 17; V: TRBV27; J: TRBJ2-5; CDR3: CASSPSTSGGLQETQYF; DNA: TGTGCCAGCAGTCCGTCAACTAGCGGCGGATTACAAGAGACCCAGTACTTC
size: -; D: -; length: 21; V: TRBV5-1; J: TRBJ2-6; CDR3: CASSRTISTGTGPTGANVLTF; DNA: TGCGCCAGCAGCCGGACCATTTCAACGGGGACGGGGCCCACTGGGGCCAACGTCCTGACTTTC
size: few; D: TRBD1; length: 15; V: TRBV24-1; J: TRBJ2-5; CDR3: CATSDQGQGRETQYF; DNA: TGTGCCACCAGTGATCAAGGACAGGGGCGAGAGACCCAGTACTTC
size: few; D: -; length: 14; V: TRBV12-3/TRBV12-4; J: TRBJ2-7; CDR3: CASSQHRAPYEQYF; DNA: TGTGCCAGCAGCCAACACAGGGCTCCCTACGAGCAGTACTTC
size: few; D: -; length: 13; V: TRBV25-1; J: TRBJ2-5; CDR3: CASSGWSQETQYF; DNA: TGTGCCAGCAGTGGGTGGTCACAAGAGACCCAGTACTTC
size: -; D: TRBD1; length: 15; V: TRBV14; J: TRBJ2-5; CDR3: CASSQFHAGGETQYF; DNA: TGTGCCAGCAGCCAATTCCATGCAGGGGGCGAGACCCAGTACTTC
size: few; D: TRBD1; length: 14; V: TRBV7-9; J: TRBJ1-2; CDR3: CASSLERGHGGYTF; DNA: TGTGCCAGCAGCTTAGAGAGGGGGCATGGCGGCTACACCTTC
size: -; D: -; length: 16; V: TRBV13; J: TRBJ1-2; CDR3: CASSLGWEVRPYGYTF; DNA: TGTGCCAGCAGCTTAGGTTGGGAGGTCAGACCCTATGGCTACACCTTC
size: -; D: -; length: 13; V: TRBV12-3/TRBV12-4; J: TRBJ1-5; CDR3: CASSLAPWRPQHF; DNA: TGTGCCAGCAGTTTAGCTCCCTGGAGGCCCCAGCATTTT
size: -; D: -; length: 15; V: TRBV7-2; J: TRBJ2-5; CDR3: CASSLVRGGEETQYF; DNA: TGTGCCAGCAGCTTAGTCAGGGGAGGGGAAGAGACCCAGTACTTC
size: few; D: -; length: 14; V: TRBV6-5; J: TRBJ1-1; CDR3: CASSYTRGNTEAFF; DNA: TGTGCCAGCAGTTACACCAGGGGGAACACTGAAGCTTTCTTT
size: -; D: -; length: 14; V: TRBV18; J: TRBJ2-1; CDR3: CASSPRSRGDEQFF; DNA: TGTGCCAGCTCACCCCGGAGTAGGGGTGATGAGCAGTTCTTC
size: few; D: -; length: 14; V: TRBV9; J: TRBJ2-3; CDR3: CASSVEVGMDTQYF; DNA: TGTGCCAGCAGCGTAGAGGTTGGAATGGATACGCAGTATTTT
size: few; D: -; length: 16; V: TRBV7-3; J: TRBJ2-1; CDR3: CASSHTGSKGQEEQFF; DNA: TGTGCCAGCAGCCACACCGGGAGCAAGGGTCAGGAGGAGCAGTTCTTC
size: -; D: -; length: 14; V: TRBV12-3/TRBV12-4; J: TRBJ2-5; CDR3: CASSRARGSSAQYF; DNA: TGTGCCAGCAGTAGGGCTCGGGGTTCAAGTGCCCAGTACTTC
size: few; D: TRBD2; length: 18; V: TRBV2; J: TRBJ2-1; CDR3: CASSDSTSGGPPYNEQFF; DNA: TGTGCCAGCAGTGACAGTACTAGCGGGGGCCCACCCTACAATGAGCAGTTCTTC
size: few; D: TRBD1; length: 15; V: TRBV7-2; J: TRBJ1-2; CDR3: CASSSTGQGVWGYTF; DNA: TGTGCCAGCAGCTCGACGGGACAGGGGGTTTGGGGCTACACCTTC
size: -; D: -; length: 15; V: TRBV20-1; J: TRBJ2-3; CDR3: CSAARGAFSTDTQYF; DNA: TGCAGTGCAGCCCGCGGGGCTTTCAGCACAGATACGCAGTATTTT
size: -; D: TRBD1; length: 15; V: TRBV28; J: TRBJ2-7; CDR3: CASSSGQGTNYEQYF; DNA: TGTGCCAGCAGTTCCGGACAGGGCACAAACTACGAGCAGTACTTC
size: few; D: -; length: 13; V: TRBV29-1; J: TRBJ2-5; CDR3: CSVDTEIQETQYF; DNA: TGCAGCGTGGACACAGAGATTCAAGAGACCCAGTACTTC
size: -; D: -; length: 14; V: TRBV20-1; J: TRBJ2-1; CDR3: CSARDGKTYNEQFF; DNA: TGCAGTGCTAGAGATGGGAAAACCTACAATGAGCAGTTCTTC
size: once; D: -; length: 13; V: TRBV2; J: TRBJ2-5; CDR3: CASFRLGGETQYF; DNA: TGTGCTAGCTTTAGGCTAGGCGGGGAGACCCAGTACTTC
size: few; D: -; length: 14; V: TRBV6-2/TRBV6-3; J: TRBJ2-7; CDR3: CASSRDGDSYEQYF; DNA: TGTGCCAGCAGTCGGGACGGAGACTCCTACGAGCAGTACTTC
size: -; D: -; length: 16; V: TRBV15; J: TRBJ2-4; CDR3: CATSRESVGAKNIQYF; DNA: TGTGCCACCAGCAGAGAAAGCGTCGGGGCCAAAAACATTCAGTACTTC
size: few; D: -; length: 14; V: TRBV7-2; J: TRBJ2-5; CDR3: CASSRGQARETQYF; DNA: TGTGCCAGCAGCCGAGGGCAGGCGAGGGAGACCCAGTACTTC
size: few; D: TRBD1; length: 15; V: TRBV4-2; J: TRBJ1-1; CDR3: CASSPGTGGETEAFF; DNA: TGTGCCAGCAGCCCCGGTACAGGGGGCGAAACTGAAGCTTTCTTT
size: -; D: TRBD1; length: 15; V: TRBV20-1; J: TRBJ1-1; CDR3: CSARETGQGNSEAFF; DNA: TGCAGTGCTAGAGAAACAGGACAGGGCAACTCTGAAGCTTTCTTT
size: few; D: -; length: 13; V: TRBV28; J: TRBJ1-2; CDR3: CASRDGSNYGYTF; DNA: TGTGCCAGCCGGGACGGCTCTAACTATGGCTACACCTTC
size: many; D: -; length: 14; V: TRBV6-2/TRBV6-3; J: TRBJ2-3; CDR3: CASSYEAPGYTQYF; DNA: TGTGCCAGCAGTTACGAGGCCCCTGGGTATACGCAGTATTTT
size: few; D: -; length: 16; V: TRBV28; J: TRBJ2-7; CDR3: CAINGYRDISSYEQYF; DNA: TGTGCCATCAATGGATACCGGGACATCAGCTCCTACGAGCAGTACTTC
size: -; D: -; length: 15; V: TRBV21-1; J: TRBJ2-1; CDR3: CASSKGPGVVYEQFF; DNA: TGTGCCAGCAGCAAAGGCCCGGGCGTGGTGTATGAGCAGTTCTTC
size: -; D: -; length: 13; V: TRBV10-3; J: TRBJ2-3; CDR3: CAISVGDTDTQYF; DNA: TGTGCCATCAGTGTAGGAGACACAGATACGCAGTATTTT
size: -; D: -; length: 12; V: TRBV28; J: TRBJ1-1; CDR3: CASSFLSLQAFF; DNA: TGTGCCAGCAGTTTTTTATCACTTCAGGCTTTCTTT
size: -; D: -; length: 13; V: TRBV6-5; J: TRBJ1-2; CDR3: CASAGGVDYGYTF; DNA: TGTGCCAGTGCGGGGGGTGTTGACTATGGCTACACCTTC
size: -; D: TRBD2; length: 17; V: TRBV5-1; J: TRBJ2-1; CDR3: CASSGALAGSSYNEQFF; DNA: TGCGCCAGCAGCGGGGCACTAGCGGGGAGCTCCTACAATGAGCAGTTCTTC
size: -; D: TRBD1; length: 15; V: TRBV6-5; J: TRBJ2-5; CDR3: CASSFAGTGSETQYF; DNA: TGTGCCAGCAGTTTTGCCGGGACAGGGAGTGAGACCCAGTACTTC
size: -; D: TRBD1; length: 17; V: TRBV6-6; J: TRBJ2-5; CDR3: CASSQNSGQGNQKTQYF; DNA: TGTGCCAGCAGCCAAAACTCGGGACAGGGGAATCAGAAGACCCAGTACTTC
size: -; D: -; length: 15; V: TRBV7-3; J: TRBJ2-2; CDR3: CAGSYLGENTGELFF; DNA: TGTGCCGGCAGCTACTTGGGAGAGAACACCGGGGAGCTGTTTTTT
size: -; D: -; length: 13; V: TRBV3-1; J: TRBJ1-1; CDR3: CASSQDWDREAFF; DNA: TGTGCCAGCAGCCAAGATTGGGACCGAGAAGCTTTCTTT
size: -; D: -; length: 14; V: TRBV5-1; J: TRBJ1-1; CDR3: CASSSGHGGAEAFF; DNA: TGCGCCAGCAGCTCCGGCCACGGGGGCGCTGAAGCTTTCTTT
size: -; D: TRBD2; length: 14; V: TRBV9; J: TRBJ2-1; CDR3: CASSVGTGGNEQFF; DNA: TGTGCCAGCAGCGTCGGGACGGGGGGGAATGAGCAGTTCTTC
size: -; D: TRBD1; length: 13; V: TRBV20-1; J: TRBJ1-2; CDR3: CSASRTGYYGYTF; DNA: TGCAGTGCTTCCCGGACAGGATACTATGGCTACACCTTC